This T cell receptor beta chain came from a study of T-cell memory formation after mild COVID-19. Notes on the study in general: Second-wave clones reaching peak frequency on day 37 lacked confirmed SARS-CoV-2 specificity. Clones contracting day 15 to 85 were balanced CD4/CD8; later expanders leaned CD4+. Clones which contracted sat mainly in CM and EM if CD4+, and in EMRA if CD8+.

The CDR3 is made up of 14 amino acids. The V end was cut by 0 bases, the J end by 5 bases, with 8 bases between. Employing constant-segment primers, 5'RACE generated TCR alpha and TCR beta cDNA libraries bearing sample barcodes and UMIs. MiXCR, applied by TCRdb to the 5' RACE reads, yields one record per CDR3 protein. The sample has 580,000 or so distinct CDR3 sequences, roughly 17% seen once. This clonotype came up a few times. Its antigen remains unidentified. The receptor was isolated from an adult woman who had mild COVID-19 (a few samples of this study predate the infection). Cell type and time point are not known. This sequence joins TRBV12-3 or TRBV12-4 and TRBJ1-5; D gene unclear. Sequencing was performed on PBMCs or a T cell subset sorted from them (not recorded which). The CDR3 protein is CASSLAGPHQPQHF. The CDR3 DNA is TGTGCCAGCAGTTTAGCAGGGCCCCATCAGCCCCAGCATTTT.